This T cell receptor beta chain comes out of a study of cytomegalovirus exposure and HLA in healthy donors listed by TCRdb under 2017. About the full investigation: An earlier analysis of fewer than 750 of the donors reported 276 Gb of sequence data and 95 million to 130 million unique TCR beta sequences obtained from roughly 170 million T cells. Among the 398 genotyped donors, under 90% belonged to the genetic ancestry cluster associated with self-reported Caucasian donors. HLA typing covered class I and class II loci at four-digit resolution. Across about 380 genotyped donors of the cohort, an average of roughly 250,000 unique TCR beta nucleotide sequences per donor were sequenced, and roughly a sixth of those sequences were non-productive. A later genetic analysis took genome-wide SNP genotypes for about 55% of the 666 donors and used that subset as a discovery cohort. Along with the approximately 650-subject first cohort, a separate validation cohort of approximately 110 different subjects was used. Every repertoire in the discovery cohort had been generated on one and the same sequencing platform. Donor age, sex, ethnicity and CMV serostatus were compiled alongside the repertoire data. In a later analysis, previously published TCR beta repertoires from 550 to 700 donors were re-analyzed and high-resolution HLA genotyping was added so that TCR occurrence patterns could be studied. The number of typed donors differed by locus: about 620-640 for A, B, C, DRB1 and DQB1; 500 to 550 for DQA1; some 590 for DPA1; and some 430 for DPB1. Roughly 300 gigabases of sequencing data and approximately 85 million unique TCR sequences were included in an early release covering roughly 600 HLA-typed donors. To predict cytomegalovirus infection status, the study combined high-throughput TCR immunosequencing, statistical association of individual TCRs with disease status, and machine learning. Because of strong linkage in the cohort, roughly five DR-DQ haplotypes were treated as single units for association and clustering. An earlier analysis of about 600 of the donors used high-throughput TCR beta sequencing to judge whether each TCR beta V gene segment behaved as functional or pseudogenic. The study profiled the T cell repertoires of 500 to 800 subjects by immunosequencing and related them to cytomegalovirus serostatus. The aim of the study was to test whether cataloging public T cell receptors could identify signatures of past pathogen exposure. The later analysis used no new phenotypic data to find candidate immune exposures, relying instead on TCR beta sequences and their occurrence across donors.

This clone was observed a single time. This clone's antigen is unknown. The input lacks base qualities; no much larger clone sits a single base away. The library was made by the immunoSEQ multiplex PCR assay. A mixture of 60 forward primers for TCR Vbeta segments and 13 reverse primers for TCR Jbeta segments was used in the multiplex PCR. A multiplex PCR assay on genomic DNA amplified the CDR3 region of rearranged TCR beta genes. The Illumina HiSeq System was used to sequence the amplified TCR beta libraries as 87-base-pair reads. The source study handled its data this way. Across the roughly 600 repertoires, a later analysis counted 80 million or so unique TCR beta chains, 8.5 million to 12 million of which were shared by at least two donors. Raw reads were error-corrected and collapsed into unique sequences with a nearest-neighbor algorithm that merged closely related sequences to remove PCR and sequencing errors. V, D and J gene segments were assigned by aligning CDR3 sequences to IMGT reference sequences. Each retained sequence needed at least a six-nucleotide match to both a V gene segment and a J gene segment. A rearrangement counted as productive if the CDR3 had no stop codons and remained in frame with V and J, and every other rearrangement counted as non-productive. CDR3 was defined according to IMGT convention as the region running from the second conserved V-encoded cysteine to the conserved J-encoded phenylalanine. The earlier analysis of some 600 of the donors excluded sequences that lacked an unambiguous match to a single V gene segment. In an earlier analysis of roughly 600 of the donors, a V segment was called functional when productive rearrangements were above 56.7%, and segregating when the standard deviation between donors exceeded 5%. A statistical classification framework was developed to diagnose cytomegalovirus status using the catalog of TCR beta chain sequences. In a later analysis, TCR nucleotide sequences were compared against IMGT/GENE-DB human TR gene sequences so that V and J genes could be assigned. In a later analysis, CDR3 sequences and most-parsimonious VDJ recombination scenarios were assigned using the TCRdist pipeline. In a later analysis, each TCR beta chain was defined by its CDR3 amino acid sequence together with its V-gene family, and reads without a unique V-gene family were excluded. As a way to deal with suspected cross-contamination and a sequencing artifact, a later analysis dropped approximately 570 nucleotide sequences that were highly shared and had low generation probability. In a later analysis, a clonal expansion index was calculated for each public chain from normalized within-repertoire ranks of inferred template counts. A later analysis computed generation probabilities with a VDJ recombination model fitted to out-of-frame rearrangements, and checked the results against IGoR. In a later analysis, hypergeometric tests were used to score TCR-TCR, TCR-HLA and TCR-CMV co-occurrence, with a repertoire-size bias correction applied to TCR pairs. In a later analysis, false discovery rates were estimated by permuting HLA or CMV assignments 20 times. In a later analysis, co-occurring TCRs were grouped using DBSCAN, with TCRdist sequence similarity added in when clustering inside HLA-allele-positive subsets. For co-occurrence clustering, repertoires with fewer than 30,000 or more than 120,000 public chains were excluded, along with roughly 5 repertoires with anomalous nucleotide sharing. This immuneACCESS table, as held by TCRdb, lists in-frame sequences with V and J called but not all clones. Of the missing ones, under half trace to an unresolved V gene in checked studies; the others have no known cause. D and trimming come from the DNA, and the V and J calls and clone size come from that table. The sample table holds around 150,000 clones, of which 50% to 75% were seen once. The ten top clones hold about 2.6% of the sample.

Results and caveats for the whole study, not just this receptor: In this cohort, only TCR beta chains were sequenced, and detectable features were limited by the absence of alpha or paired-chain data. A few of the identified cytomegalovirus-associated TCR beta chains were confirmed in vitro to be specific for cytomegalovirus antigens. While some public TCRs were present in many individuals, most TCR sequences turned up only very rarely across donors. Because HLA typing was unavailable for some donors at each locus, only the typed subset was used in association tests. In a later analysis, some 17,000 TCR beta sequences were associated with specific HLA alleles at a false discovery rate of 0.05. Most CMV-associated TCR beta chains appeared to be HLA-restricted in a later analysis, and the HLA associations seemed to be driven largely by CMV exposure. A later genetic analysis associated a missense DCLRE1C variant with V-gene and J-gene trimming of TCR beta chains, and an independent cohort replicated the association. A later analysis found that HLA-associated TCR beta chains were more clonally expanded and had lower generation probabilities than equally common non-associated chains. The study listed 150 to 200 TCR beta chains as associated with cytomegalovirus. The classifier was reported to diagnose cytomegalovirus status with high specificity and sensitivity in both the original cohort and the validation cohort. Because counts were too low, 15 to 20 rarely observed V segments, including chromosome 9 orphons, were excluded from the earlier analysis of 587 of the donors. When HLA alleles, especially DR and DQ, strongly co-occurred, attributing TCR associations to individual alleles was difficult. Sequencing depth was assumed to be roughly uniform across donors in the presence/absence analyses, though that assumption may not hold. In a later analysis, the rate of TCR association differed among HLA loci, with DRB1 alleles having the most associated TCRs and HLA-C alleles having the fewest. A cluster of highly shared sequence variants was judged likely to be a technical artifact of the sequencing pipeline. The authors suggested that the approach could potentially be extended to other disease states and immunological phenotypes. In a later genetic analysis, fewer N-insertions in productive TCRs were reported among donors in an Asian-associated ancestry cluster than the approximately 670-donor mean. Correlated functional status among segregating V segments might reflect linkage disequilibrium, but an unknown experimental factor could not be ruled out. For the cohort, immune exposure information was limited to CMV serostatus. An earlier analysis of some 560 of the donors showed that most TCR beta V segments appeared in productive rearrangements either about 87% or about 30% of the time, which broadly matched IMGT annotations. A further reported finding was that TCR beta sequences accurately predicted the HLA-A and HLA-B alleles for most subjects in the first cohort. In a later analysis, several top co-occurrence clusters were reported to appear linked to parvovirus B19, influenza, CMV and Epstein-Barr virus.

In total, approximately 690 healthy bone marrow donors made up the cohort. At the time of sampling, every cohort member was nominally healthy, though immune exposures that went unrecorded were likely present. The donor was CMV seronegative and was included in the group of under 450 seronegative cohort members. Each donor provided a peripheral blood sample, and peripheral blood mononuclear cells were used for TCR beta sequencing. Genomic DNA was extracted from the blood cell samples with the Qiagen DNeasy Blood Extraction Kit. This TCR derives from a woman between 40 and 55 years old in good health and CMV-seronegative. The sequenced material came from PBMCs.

Read as DNA, the sequence is TGCGCCAGCAGCCAGCTGGGATATGACAGGGAAAAAGAGACCCAGTACTTC. The resulting protein is CASSQLGYDREKETQYF. The chain employs TRBV4-1 and TRBJ2-5, with TRBD1 matching 7 junction bases. There are 17 amino acids in the CDR3, from cysteine to phenylalanine inclusive. The CDR3 DNA has 51 bases and is translated from base 1. Via the germline V gene, CDR1 is MGHRA and CDR2 YSYEKL. Relative to germline, V is missing 3 bases and J is missing 3 bases, with 13 bases of the junction outside any gene match.